The 17 T cell receptor beta chains listed next were all sequenced from one sample in a study of blood T cell repertoires in COVID-19. Produced via immunoSEQ multiplex PCR; TCRdb's table is partial and in-frame only. The sample includes nearly 350,000 clones, roughly 89% of them seen just once. Sequencing used peripheral blood. Receptors were obtained from a woman aged 18-29 years who had recovered from COVID-19.

The chain combines TRBV19 with TRBJ2-5; D gene ambiguous. This CDR3 has 14 amino acids. Trimming left V 5 bases short and J 1 base short, with 11 bases between. Germline V gene lookup returns CDR1 LNHDA and CDR2 SQIVND (reference sequence). CDR3 coding DNA: TGTGCCAGTAGTTACGACACCTTCCAAGAGACCCAGTACTTC. Residues: CASSYDTFQETQYF.

This chain links TRBV7-2 with TRBJ2-1, with D possibly TRBD2 on 5 matching bases. Germline V gene data show CDR1 as SGHTA and CDR2 as FQGNSA. This CDR3 has 17 residues. V was clipped by 7 bases and J by 9 bases, with 28 bases between them. The CDR3 sequence: CASTRAETDPLGIEQFF. CDR3 DNA: TGTGCCAGCACGCGGGCGGAGACGGATCCCCTAGGGATTGAGCAGTTCTTC.

The CDR3 sequence is CATSRGPSQETQYF. Here the CDR3 DNA reads TGTGCCACCAGCAGAGGTCCTAGCCAAGAGACCCAGTACTTC. The chain joins TRBV15 to TRBJ2-5; D gene unclear. Trimming stripped 1 base from V and 1 base from J, with 7 bases between. The CDR3 has 14 residues. Germline V lookup: CDR1 LNHNV, CDR2 YYDKDF (reference sequence).

The V call is TRBV6-6, the J call TRBJ1-2, with TRBD1 matching 9 bases. The length of the CDR3 is 13 residues. Germline-derived CDR1 and CDR2 are MNHNY and SVGAGI (reference sequence). V lost 6 bases, J lost 7 bases, and 6 bases stayed unmatched. The CDR3 DNA follows: TGTGCCAGCAGGCCGGGACAGGGATTTGGCTACACCTTC. As protein: CASRPGQGFGYTF.

This chain links TRBV19 with TRBJ2-1; TRBD1 might be the D (6 bases). The V gene's germline CDR1 is LNHDA and CDR2 SQIVND (reference sequence). Trimming left V 7 bases short and J 10 bases short, with 20 bases between. The length of the CDR3 is 14 residues. The CDR3 DNA sequence: TGTGCCAGTACCCAAACAGGGTACCAATTGGAGCAGTTCTTC. Translated: CASTQTGYQLEQFF.

V gene TRBV7-9 combines with J gene TRBJ2-7; D is perhaps TRBD1 (7 bases). Trimming cost V 5 bases and J 2 bases, with 19 bases left between them. Germline CDR1 is SEHNR and CDR2 is FQNEAQ (reference sequence). The CDR3 contains 16 residues. CDR3 loop: CASSPPGGTAPYEQYV. CDR3 DNA sequence: TGTGCCAGCAGCCCCCCAGGGGGGACCGCCCCCTACGAGCAGTACGTC.

The V and J genes are TRBV5-4 and TRBJ2-4, with D uncertain. This CDR3 region has 15 residues. V was pared by 3 bases and J by 1 base, with 11 bases between. Germline CDR1 and CDR2: SGHNT and YYREEE (reference sequence). This CDR3 reads CASSSSTGAKNIQYF. The CDR3 DNA follows: TGTGCCAGCAGCTCTTCGACCGGGGCCAAAAACATTCAGTACTTC.

The rearrangement joins TRBV5-1 to TRBJ1-1, with D tentatively TRBD1 (5 bases). The V and J ends lost 4 bases and 4 bases respectively, with 14 bases between them. The CDR3 runs to 14 residues. Germline loops: CDR1 SGHRS, CDR2 YFSETQ. The CDR3 region has the DNA TGCGCCAGCAGCCGGGAGGGTCAGGGCACTGAAGCTTTCTTT. It specifies CASSREGQGTEAFF.

J is TRBJ2-5 and V is TRBV4-3; 10 bases fit TRBD2. The CDR3 is made up of 14 amino acids. CDR1 and CDR2 (germline): LGHNA, YSLEER. V dropped 1 base and J dropped 7; count of bases not matched to a gene: 3. The CDR3 region is CASSQGVAGGTQYF. CDR3 coding DNA: TGCGCCAGCAGCCAAGGTGTAGCGGGAGGGACCCAGTACTTC.

This clone has only one observation. CDR3 region: CASVFYSRGIPEAFF. Here the CDR3 DNA reads TGTGCCAGCGTTTTCTATTCTAGGGGGATCCCTGAAGCTTTCTTT. The chain carries TRBV11-3 and TRBJ1-1; D might be TRBD1 (6 bases). The CDR3 has 15 residues. With 8 bases removed from V and 6 bases from J, the gap between germline ends came to 22 bases. Germline V gives CDR1 SGHNT, CDR2 YENEEA.

The chain recombines TRBV19 with TRBJ2-3; D remains ambiguous. The germline V and J ends were trimmed by 4 bases and 5 bases, with 19 bases remaining between them. The CDR3 extends over 16 amino acids. Germline CDR1 is LNHDA and CDR2 is SQIVND (reference sequence). The CDR3 sequence is CASSRATSLGQDTQYF. The CDR3 nucleotides are TGTGCCAGTAGTAGGGCGACCTCCCTTGGGCAAGATACGCAGTATTTT.

This chain connects TRBV6-2 or TRBV6-3 to TRBJ2-7; D possibly corresponds to TRBD1 (6 bases). In germline, CDR1 is MNHEY, CDR2 SVGEGT. This CDR3 is built from 13 residues. With 5 bases removed from V and 3 bases from J, the gap between germline ends came to 11 bases. The CDR3 protein is CASSLRGSYEQYV. As DNA, the CDR3 is TGTGCCAGCAGTCTCAGGGGAAGCTACGAGCAGTACGTC.

The genes are TRBV10-2 and TRBJ2-1, with 7 nucleotides matching TRBD2. Per the germline V gene, CDR1 is WSHSY and CDR2 is SAAADI. V shed 4 bases, J shed 4 bases, and the junction held 4 bases outside the gene matches. The CDR3 runs 14 residues. This CDR3 is CASSGASGYNEQFF. The CDR3 DNA sequence: TGCGCCAGCAGTGGGGCTAGCGGATACAATGAGCAGTTCTTC.

Only one count was recorded for this clone. V gene TRBV7-2 combines with J gene TRBJ2-2, with D maybe TRBD2 (6 bases). Germline-derived CDR1 and CDR2 are SGHTA and FQGNSA. The length of the CDR3 is 19 residues. V gave up 0 bases and J gave up 6 bases, with 23 bases separating them. In DNA form, the CDR3 reads TGTGCCAGCAGCTTAGCGGGACTTTTTGAGCTAGGTCGTCCCGGGGAGCTGTTTTTT. It specifies CASSLAGLFELGRPGELFF.

The rearrangement uses TRBV11-2 and TRBJ2-7, with 10 positions matching TRBD2. The ends lost 5 bases at V and 4 bases at J; junction bases unmatched: 5. CDR1 and CDR2 (germline): SGHAT, FQNNGV. This CDR3 has 14 amino acids. CDR3 in amino acids: CASSPGTSAYEQYV. CDR3 bases: TGTGCCAGCAGCCCCGGGACTAGCGCTTACGAGCAGTACGTC.

This chain links TRBV10-3 with TRBJ2-1; 10 bases are shared with TRBD2. Germline-derived CDR1 and CDR2 are ENHRY and SYGVKD. V lost 4 bases and J lost 4; bases outside the gene matches: 7. The CDR3 covers 16 residues. In DNA form, the CDR3 reads TGTGCCATCAGTGGTATCGAGCGGGGGGGGTACAATGAGCAGTTCTTC. It yields the protein CAISGIERGGYNEQFF.

Turning to this clone: The same CDR3 also results from other DNA sequences found in this sample. J is TRBJ1-1 and V is TRBV4-3; D not resolved. Per the germline V gene, CDR1 is LGHNA and CDR2 is YSLEER. The ends were cut back, 1 base at V and 0 bases at J, with 6 bases in the middle. This CDR3 has 14 residues. The chain's CDR3 is CASSQGAMNTEAFF. In DNA, the CDR3 is TGCGCCAGCAGCCAAGGAGCTATGAACACTGAAGCTTTCTTT.